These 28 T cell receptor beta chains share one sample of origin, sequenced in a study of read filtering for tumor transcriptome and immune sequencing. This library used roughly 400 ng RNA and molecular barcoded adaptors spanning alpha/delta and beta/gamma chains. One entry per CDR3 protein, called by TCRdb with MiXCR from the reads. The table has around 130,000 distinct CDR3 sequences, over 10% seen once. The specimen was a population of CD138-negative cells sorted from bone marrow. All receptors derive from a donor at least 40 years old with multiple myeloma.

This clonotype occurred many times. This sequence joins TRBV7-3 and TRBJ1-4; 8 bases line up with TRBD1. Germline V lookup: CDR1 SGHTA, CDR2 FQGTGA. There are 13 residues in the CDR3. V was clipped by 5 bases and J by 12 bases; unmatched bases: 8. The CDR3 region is CASSQGPDRELFF. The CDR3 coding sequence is TGTGCCAGCAGCCAGGGCCCGGACAGGGAACTGTTTTTT.

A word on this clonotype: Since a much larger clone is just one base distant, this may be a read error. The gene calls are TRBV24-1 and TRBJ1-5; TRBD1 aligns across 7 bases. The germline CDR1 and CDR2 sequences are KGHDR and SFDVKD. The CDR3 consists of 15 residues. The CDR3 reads CATSDAGTANQPQLF. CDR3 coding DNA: TGTGCCACCAGTGATGCCGGGACAGCCAATCAGCCCCAGCTTTTT.

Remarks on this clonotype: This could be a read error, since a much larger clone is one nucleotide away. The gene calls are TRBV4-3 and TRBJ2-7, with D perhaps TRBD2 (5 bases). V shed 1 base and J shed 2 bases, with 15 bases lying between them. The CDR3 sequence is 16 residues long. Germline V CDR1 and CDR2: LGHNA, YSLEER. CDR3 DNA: TGCGCCAGCAGCCAAGTGTGGAGAGGGCACCCCTACGAGCAGTACTTC. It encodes CASSQVWRGHPYEQYF.

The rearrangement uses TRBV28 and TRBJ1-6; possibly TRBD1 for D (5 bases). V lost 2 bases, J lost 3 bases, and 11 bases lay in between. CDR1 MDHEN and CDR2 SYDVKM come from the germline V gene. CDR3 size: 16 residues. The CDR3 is CASSLETAGYNSPLHF. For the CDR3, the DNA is TGTGCCAGCAGTTTAGAGACAGCGGGCTATAATTCACCCCTCCACTTT.

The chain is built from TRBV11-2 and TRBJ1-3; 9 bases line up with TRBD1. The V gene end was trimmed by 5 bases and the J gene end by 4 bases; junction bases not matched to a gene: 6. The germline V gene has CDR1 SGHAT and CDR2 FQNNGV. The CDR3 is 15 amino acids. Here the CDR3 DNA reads TGTGCCAGCAGCCGACGGACAGGGGAAGGAAACACCATATATTTT. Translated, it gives CASSRRTGEGNTIYF.

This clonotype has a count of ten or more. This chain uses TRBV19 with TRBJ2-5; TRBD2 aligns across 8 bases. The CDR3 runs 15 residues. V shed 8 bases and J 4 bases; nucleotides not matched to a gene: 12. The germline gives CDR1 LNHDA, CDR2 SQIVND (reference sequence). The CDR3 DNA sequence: TGTGCCAGTGGGGGACAAGCGGGAGTTGGAGAGACCCAGTACTTC. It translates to CASGGQAGVGETQYF.

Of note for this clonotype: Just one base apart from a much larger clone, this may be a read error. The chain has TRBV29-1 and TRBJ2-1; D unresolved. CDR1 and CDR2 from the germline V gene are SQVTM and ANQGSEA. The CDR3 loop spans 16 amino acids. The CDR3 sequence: CSVDNPAVSSYNGQFF. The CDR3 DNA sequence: TGCAGCGTTGATAATCCAGCCGTAAGCTCCTACAATGGGCAGTTCTTC.

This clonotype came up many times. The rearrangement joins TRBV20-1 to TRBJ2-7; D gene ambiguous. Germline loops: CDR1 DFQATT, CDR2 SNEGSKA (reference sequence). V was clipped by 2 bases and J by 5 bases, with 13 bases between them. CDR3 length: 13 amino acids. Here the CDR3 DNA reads TGCAGTGCTAGATATCTGGGAACGGACGAGCAGTACTTC. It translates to CSARYLGTDEQYF.

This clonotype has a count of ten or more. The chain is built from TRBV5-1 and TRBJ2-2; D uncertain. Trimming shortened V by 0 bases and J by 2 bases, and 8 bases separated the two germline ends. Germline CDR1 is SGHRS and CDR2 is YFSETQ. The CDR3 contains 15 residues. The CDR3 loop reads CASSLAGHNTGELFF. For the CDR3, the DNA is TGCGCCAGCAGCTTGGCCGGCCACAACACCGGGGAGCTGTTTTTT.

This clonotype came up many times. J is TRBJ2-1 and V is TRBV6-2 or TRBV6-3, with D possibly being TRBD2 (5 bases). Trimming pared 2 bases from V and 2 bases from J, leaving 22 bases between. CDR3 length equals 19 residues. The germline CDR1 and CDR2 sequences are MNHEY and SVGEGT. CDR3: CASSYPTYLEGRAYNEQFF. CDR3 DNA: TGTGCCAGCAGTTACCCTACATACCTAGAAGGGCGGGCCTACAATGAGCAGTTCTTC.

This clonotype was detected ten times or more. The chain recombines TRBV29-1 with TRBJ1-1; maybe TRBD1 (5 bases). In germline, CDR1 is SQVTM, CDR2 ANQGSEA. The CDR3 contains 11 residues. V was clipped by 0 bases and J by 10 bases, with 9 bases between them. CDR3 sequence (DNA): TGCAGCGTTGAAGATCGGGGGGGAGCTTTCTTT. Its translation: CSVEDRGGAFF.

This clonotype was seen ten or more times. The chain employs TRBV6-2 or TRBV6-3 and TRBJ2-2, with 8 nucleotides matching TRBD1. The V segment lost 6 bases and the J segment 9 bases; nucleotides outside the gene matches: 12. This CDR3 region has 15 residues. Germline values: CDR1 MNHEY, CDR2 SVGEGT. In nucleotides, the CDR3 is TGTGCCAGCAGGATCGGCGGACAGGGTGGCAGGGAGCTGTTTTTT. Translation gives CASRIGGQGGRELFF.

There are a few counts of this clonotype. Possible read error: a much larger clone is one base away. The CDR3 coding sequence is TGCAGTGCCCGAATCCGGGACAGGGGCTACAATGAGCACTTCTTC. This encodes CSARIRDRGYNEHFF. This chain connects TRBV20-1 to TRBJ2-1; 10 nucleotides match TRBD1. CDR1 is DFQATT, CDR2 SNEGSKA, per germline (reference sequence). This CDR3 has 15 amino acids.

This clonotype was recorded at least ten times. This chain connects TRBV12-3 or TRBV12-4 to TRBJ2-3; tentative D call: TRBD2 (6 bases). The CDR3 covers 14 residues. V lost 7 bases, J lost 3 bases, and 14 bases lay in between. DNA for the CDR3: TGTGCCAGCACCTCAAAGGAGGGGACAGATACGCAGTATTTT. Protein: CASTSKEGTDTQYF.

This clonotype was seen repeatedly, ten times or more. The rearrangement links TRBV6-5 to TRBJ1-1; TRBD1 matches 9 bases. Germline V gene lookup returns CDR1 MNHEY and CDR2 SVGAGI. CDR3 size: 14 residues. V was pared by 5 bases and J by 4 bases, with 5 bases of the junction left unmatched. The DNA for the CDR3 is TGTGCCAGCAGTCGACAGGGGGGGGGCACTGAAGCTTTCTTT. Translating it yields CASSRQGGGTEAFF.

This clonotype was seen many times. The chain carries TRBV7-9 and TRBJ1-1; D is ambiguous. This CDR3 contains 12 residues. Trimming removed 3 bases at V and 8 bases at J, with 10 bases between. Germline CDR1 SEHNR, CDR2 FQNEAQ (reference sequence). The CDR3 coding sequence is TGTGCCAGCAGCTTCGGTAGACCCGAAGCTTTCTTT. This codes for CASSFGRPEAFF.

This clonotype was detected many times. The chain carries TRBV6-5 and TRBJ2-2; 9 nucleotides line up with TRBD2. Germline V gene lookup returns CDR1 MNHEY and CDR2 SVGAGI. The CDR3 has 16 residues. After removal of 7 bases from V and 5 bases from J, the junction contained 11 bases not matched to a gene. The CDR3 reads CASTLAGVVSTGELFF. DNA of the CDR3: TGTGCCAGCACTTTAGCGGGAGTAGTATCAACCGGGGAGCTGTTTTTT.

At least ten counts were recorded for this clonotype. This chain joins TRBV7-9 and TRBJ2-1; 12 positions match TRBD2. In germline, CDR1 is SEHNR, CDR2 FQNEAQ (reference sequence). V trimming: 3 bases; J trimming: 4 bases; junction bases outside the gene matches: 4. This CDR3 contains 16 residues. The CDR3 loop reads CASSLMTSGGYNEQFF. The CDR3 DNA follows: TGTGCCAGCAGCTTGATGACTAGCGGGGGATACAATGAGCAGTTCTTC.

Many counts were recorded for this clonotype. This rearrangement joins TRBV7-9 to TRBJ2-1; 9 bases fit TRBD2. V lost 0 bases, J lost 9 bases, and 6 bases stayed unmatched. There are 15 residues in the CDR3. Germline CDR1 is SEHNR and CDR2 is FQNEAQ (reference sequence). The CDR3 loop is CASSLAQTSGLEQFF. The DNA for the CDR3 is TGTGCCAGCAGCTTAGCCCAGACTAGCGGACTTGAGCAGTTCTTC.

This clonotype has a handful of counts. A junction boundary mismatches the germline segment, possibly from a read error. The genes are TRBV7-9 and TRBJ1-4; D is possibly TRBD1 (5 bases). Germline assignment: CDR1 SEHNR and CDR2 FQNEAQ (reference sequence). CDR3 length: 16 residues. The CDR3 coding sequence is TGTGCCAGCAGCCCCCCCGCCGGGAGGGACGGTGAAAAACGGTTTTTT. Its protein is CASSPPAGRDGEKRFF.

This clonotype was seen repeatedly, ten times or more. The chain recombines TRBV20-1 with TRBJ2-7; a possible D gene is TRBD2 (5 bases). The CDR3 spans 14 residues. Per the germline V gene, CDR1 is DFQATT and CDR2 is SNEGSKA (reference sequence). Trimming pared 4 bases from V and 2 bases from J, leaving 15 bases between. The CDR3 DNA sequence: TGCAGTGCTACAACACTAGGAGATCCCTACGAGCAGTACTTC. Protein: CSATTLGDPYEQYF.

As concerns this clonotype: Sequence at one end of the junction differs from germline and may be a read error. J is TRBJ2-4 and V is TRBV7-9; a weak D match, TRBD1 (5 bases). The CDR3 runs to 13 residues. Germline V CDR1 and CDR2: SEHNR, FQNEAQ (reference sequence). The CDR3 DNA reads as TGTGCCGGCAGCCCCGACAGTGCAAGCATTCAGTACTTC. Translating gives CAGSPDSASIQYF.

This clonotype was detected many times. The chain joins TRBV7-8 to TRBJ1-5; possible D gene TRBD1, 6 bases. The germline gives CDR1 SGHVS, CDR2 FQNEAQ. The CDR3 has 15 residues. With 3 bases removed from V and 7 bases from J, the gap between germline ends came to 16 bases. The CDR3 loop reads CASSLTTGGAQPQHF. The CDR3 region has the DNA TGTGCCAGCAGCTTGACGACAGGAGGAGCCCAGCCCCAGCATTTT.

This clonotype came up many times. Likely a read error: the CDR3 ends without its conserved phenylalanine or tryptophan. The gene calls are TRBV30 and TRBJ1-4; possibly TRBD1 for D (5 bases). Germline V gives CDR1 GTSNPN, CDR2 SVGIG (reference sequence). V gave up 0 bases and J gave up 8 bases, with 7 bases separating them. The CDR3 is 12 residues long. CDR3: CAWSVRGEKLFC. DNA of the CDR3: TGTGCCTGGAGTGTAAGGGGCGAAAAACTGTTTTGT.

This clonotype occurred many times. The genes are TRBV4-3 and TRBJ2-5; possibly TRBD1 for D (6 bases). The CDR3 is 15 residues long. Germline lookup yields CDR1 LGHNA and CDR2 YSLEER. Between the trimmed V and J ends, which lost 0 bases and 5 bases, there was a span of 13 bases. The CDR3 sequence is CASSQDGQRAETQYF. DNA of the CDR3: TGCGCCAGCAGCCAAGATGGACAGAGGGCGGAGACCCAGTACTTC.

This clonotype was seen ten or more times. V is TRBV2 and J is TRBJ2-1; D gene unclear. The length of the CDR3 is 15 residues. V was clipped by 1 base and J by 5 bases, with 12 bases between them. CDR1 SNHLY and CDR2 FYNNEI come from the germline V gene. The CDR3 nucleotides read TGTGCCAGCAGTGAAGTCCAGTCGCCTAACAATGAGCAGTTCTTC. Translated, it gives CASSEVQSPNNEQFF. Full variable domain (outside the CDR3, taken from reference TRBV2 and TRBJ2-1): EPEVTQTPSHQVTQMGQEVILRCVPISNHLYFYWYRQILGQKVEFLVSFYNNEISEKSEIFDDQFSVERPDGSNFTLKIRSTKLEDSAMYFCASSEVQSPNNEQFFGPGTRLTVL.

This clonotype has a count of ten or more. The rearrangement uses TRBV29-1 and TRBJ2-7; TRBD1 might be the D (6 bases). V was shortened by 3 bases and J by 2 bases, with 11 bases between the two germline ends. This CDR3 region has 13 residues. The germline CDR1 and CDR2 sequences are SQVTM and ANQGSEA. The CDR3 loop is CSVDGQGTYEQYF. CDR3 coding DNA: TGCAGCGTTGACGGTCAGGGGACCTACGAGCAGTACTTC.

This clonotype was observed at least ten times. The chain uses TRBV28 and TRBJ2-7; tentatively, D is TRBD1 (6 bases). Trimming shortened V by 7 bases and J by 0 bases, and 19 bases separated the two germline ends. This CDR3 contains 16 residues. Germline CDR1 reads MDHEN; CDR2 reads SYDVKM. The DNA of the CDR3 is TGTGCCAGCACTTCAGCAGGACAGCCGAGCTCCTACGAGCAGTACTTC. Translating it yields CASTSAGQPSSYEQYF.